Listed below are T cell receptor beta chains from one sample, sequenced in a study of T cell repertoires in cytomegalovirus infection. TCRdb re-derived calls from the reads in MiXCR, one entry per CDR3 protein. The sample has some 350,000 distinct CDR3 sequences, just under 35% seen once; the top ten hold roughly 13%. Their antigen targets remain unknown. The source material was cultured PBMCs, sampled from culture after CMV antigen stimulation. These receptors all stem from a human donor in good health (CMV status not recorded). Some clones in this sample may be carry-over from other donors' samples. Both conserved end residues are part of each CDR3. D genes are given only for firm matches. Rows may omit the clone size; those that give it use once, few, many or a size class.

size	D	J	V	DNA	CDR3
.	TRBD2	TRBJ2-3	TRBV2	TGTGCCAGCCATAAGACTAGCGGGATAACAGATACGCAGTATTTT	CASHKTSGITDTQYF
.	TRBD1	TRBJ2-2	TRBV7-2	TGTGCCAGCAGCGCCCGGACAGGGGGGACCGGGGAGCTGTTTTTT	CASSARTGGTGELFF
.	TRBD1	TRBJ1-1	TRBV10-3	TGTGCCATCAGTGTGGGACAGGGCCCCAGCACTGAAGCTTTCTTT	CAISVGQGPSTEAFF
.	TRBD1	TRBJ2-5	TRBV7-7	TGTGCTAGCAGCTCCACCGGGACAGGGGTAGAGACCCAGTACTTC	CASSSTGTGVETQYF
once	.	TRBJ1-1	TRBV27	TGTGCCAGCATGGGACCTCTTGGCACTGAAGCTTTCTTT	CASMGPLGTEAFF
.	.	TRBJ2-7	TRBV12-3/TRBV12-4	TGTGCCAGCACCCCTAGGGCAGGGTATTCCTACGAGCAGTACTTC	CASTPRAGYSYEQYF
once	.	TRBJ2-6	TRBV7-6	TGTGCCGGACAGTGGGCAGGGACGGGGTCTGGGGCCAACGTCCTGACTTTC	CAGQWAGTGSGANVLTF
few	TRBD2	TRBJ2-3	TRBV11-2	TGTGCCAGCAGCCTAGAGGGACTAGCGGCGGAGAGAAGAGATACGCAGTATTTT	CASSLEGLAAERRDTQYF
.	.	TRBJ2-4	TRBV7-9	TGTGCCAGCAGCGAGGGGGCCAAAAACATTCAGTACTTC	CASSEGAKNIQYF
many	.	TRBJ2-1	TRBV2	TGTGCCAGCCTTTGGGCACAGTCCTCTGGGGAGCAGTTCTTC	CASLWAQSSGEQFF
.	TRBD1	TRBJ2-1	TRBV7-2	TGTGCCAGCAGCTTACCGGGACAGTACAATGAGCAGTTCTTC	CASSLPGQYNEQFF
.	.	TRBJ1-1	TRBV19	TGTGCCAGTATGATCCGGGACGGTAGCACTGAAGCTTTCTTT	CASMIRDGSTEAFF
few	.	TRBJ2-5	TRBV4-2	TGTGCCAGCAGCCAAGAGGGTACCGAGACCCAGTACTTC	CASSQEGTETQYF
few	.	TRBJ1-1	TRBV7-8	TGTGCCAGCAGTTCTACGCCCCAGGGGCACACTGAAGCTTTCTTT	CASSSTPQGHTEAFF
few	.	TRBJ2-1	TRBV4-3	TGCGCCAGCAGCCAAGATGCGAAATGGAGGGATGAGCAGTTCTTC	CASSQDAKWRDEQFF
.	.	TRBJ2-3	TRBV4-3	TGCGCCAGCAGCCAAGGCCCTTGGGATACGCAGTATTTT	CASSQGPWDTQYF
.	.	TRBJ2-3	TRBV28	TGTGCCAGCAGTTTATGGGCTTCTCAGGGCACAGATACGCAGTATTTT	CASSLWASQGTDTQYF
many	.	TRBJ2-1	TRBV7-2	TGTGCCAGCAGCTTAGCGCGGGGATCGCACTCCTACAATGAGCAGTTCTTC	CASSLARGSHSYNEQFF
.	.	TRBJ2-5	TRBV18	TGTGCCAGCTCACCCATTCAGGGAAACCAAGAGACCCAGTACTTC	CASSPIQGNQETQYF
.	TRBD1	TRBJ1-5	TRBV2	TGTGCCAGCAGTAAGTGGACAGGGTCTGGGCCCCAGCATTTT	CASSKWTGSGPQHF
.	.	TRBJ2-5	TRBV4-1	TGCGCCAGCAGCCAAGATTCACAGCAAGAGACCCAGTACTTC	CASSQDSQQETQYF
.	TRBD1	TRBJ1-2	TRBV5-4	TGTGCCAGCAGCAGACAGGGATCTAACTATGGCTACACCTTC	CASSRQGSNYGYTF
few	.	TRBJ1-2	TRBV19	TGTGCCAGTAGCGACGGGAGAGGTCACTATGGCTACACCTTC	CASSDGRGHYGYTF
once	TRBD1	TRBJ1-1	TRBV28	TGTGCCAGCAGGAGACAGGGGGCATCGGCTTTCTTT	CASRRQGASAFF
.	TRBD1	TRBJ2-2	TRBV9	TGTGCCAGCAGCGCGGGACAGGGGTTGAGAACACCCCCCGCGGAGCTGTTTTTT	CASSAGQGLRTPPAELFF
.	.	TRBJ2-3	TRBV19	TGTGCCACATGGGACCCCAACGGCCCAGATACGCAGTATTTT	CATWDPNGPDTQYF
few	.	TRBJ1-5	TRBV12-3/TRBV12-4	TGTGCCAGCAGTTTCTACTCCTGGGATAGCAATCAGCCCCAGCATTTT	CASSFYSWDSNQPQHF
.	.	TRBJ1-1	TRBV7-6	TGTGCCAGCAGCTTATGGGGGAATGAAGCTTTCTTT	CASSLWGNEAFF
.	.	TRBJ1-3	TRBV27	TGTGCCAGCGCGTCTCAGCCGCTCGCACAGCGACTCTCTGGAAACACCATATATTTT	CASASQPLAQRLSGNTIYF
.	TRBD2	TRBJ2-2	TRBV4-1	TGTGCCAGCAGCAATAGCGGGAGGGACACCGGGGAGCTGTTTTTT	CASSNSGRDTGELFF
.	.	TRBJ2-7	TRBV29-1	TGCAGCGTTAAGGCGGGCGACTCCTACGAGCAGTACTTC	CSVKAGDSYEQYF
.	.	TRBJ1-2	TRBV4-1	TGCGCCAGCAGCCTTCCTGGCAGGACCAACTATGGCTACACCTTC	CASSLPGRTNYGYTF
.	.	TRBJ2-4	TRBV20-1	TGCAGTGCTAGAGAGGGTGTCGACATTCAGTACTTC	CSAREGVDIQYF
few	.	TRBJ1-5	TRBV15	TGTGCCACCAGCAGGATTTTGAGGGGGGGCAATCAGCCCCAGCATTTT	CATSRILRGGNQPQHF
.	TRBD1	TRBJ1-1	TRBV20-1	TGCAGTGCTACTTCTGTTGGGCAGGGGGAAACTGAAGCTTTCTTT	CSATSVGQGETEAFF
many	.	TRBJ1-3	TRBV11-2	TGTGCCAGCAGCTTAGCTGGGACCGCTGGAAACACCATATATTTT	CASSLAGTAGNTIYF
once	.	TRBJ2-1	TRBV3-1	TGTGCCAGCAGCCAAGTCGTTGGGTATGAGCAGTTCTTC	CASSQVVGYEQFF
many	TRBD2	TRBJ2-5	TRBV28	TGTGCCAGCAGTTTATCTGTGCTAGCGGGAGCCGGGGAGACCCAGTACTTC	CASSLSVLAGAGETQYF
.	.	TRBJ2-2	TRBV19	TGTGCCAGTAGAGTCCGGGTCAGGGGCGGGGAGCTGTTTTTT	CASRVRVRGGELFF
once	.	TRBJ1-4	TRBV4-1	TGCGCCAGCAGCCAAGATCCCGGACTGGATGAAAAACTGTTTTTT	CASSQDPGLDEKLFF
few	.	TRBJ2-3	TRBV6-5	TGTGCCAGCAGTAATCGACAGGTGATCACAGATACGCAGTATTTT	CASSNRQVITDTQYF